Listed below are T cell receptor beta chains from one sample, sequenced in a study of control samples from healthy donors and cancer patients. Libraries were prepared by immunoSEQ multiplex PCR; TCRdb keeps only in-frame clonotypes and omits some of them. The sample has 95,000 to 130,000 clones; 75% to 90% are singletons. The sequencing sample was made of PBMCs. The receptors here all came from a woman in her 50s with colorectal cancer. CDR3s include the opening cysteine and the closing phenylalanine or tryptophan. A D gene is named only where the DNA matches it firmly. For some rows the clone size is stated as once, few or many, or as a class when expanded; others skip it.

d_call	clone_size	cdr3_length	v_call	j_call	cdr3_aa	cdr3_nt
NA	NA	15	TRBV2	TRBJ2-2	CASRMTVTNTGELFF	TGTGCCAGCAGGATGACAGTCACGAACACCGGGGAGCTGTTTTTT
NA	once	19	TRBV5-6	TRBJ1-6	CASSGGFGAKENGQSPLHF	TGTGCCAGCAGCGGTGGGTTCGGGGCAAAAGAAAATGGTCAATCACCCCTCCACTTT
NA	NA	15	TRBV7-9	TRBJ2-1	CASSFDGVGNNEQFF	TGTGCCAGCAGTTTCGACGGCGTAGGTAATAATGAGCAGTTCTTC
NA	NA	14	TRBV19	TRBJ1-4	CASSMVQGREKLFF	TGTGCCAGTAGTATGGTACAGGGACGTGAAAAACTGTTTTTT
TRBD2	NA	15	TRBV2	TRBJ2-3	CASSEPSGSTDTQYF	TGTGCCAGCAGTGAGCCTAGCGGTAGCACAGATACGCAGTATTTT
NA	NA	10	TRBV30	TRBJ1-1	CAWSGTEAFF	TGTGCCTGGAGTGGGACTGAAGCTTTCTTT
NA	NA	14	TRBV6-1	TRBJ2-5	CASSDNLGQETQYF	TGTGCCAGCAGTGATAATCTGGGGCAGGAGACCCAGTACTTC
NA	NA	16	TRBV3-1/TRBV3-2	TRBJ2-1	CASSHARGGGANEQFF	TGTGCCAGCAGCCACGCTAGGGGGGGCGGAGCCAATGAGCAGTTCTTC
NA	NA	17	TRBV11-3	TRBJ2-7	CASRLPPGWESSYEQYF	TGTGCCAGCAGACTCCCACCAGGCTGGGAGAGCTCCTACGAGCAGTACTTC
NA	NA	13	TRBV6-5	TRBJ1-2	CASSSGIRGGYTF	TGTGCCAGCAGTTCAGGGATTCGGGGTGGCTACACCTTC
TRBD2	NA	15	TRBV6-2/TRBV6-3	TRBJ2-3	CASSYMGLDTDTQYF	TGTGCCAGCAGTTACATGGGACTAGACACAGATACGCAGTATTTT
NA	NA	15	TRBV27	TRBJ1-2	CASSYARQDRHGYTF	TGTGCCAGCAGTTACGCCCGACAGGACAGACATGGCTACACCTTC
NA	few	16	TRBV3-1/TRBV3-2	TRBJ2-3	CASSQDQPKSTDTQYF	TGTGCCAGCAGCCAAGATCAACCGAAGAGCACAGATACGCAGTATTTT
TRBD1	NA	18	TRBV5-4	TRBJ1-1	CASSFPTGQGELNTEAFF	TGTGCCAGCAGCTTCCCAACAGGACAGGGTGAGCTGAACACTGAAGCTTTCTTT
TRBD2	NA	15	TRBV7-9	TRBJ2-3	CASSLQLAGSDTQYF	TGTGCCAGCAGCTTACAATTAGCGGGGTCAGATACGCAGTATTTT
NA	NA	14	TRBV5-1	TRBJ2-3	CASSGRAGTDTQYF	TGCGCCAGCAGCGGCAGGGCCGGCACAGATACGCAGTATTTT
NA	NA	14	TRBV14	TRBJ1-1	CASSQVGFGTEAFF	TGTGCCAGCAGCCAAGTAGGGTTTGGCACTGAAGCTTTCTTT
TRBD2	NA	15	TRBV5-1	TRBJ2-7	CASSWGSGVSYEQYF	TGCGCCAGCAGCTGGGGGAGCGGGGTCTCCTACGAGCAGTACTTC
NA	NA	12	TRBV12-3/TRBV12-4	TRBJ1-1	CASRYRNTEAFF	TGTGCCAGCAGGTACAGGAACACTGAAGCTTTCTTT
NA	NA	13	TRBV18	TRBJ1-1	CASSNDRNTEAFF	TGTGCCAGCTCAAACGACAGGAACACTGAAGCTTTCTTT
NA	NA	16	TRBV6-6	TRBJ1-2	CASSNLRRSGGYGYTF	TGTGCCAGCAGTAACCTCAGACGCTCCGGGGGCTATGGCTACACCTTC
TRBD1	NA	16	TRBV28	TRBJ2-7	CASSFEGGQDAYEQYF	TGTGCCAGCAGTTTTGAGGGGGGACAGGACGCCTACGAGCAGTACTTC
TRBD1	NA	15	TRBV6-1	TRBJ1-1	CASSEGGDRDTEAFF	TGTGCCAGCAGTGAAGGAGGGGACAGGGACACTGAAGCTTTCTTT
NA	NA	13	TRBV19	TRBJ2-1	CASSRATSNEQFF	TGTGCCAGTAGTAGGGCAACCAGCAATGAGCAGTTCTTC
NA	once	17	TRBV7-8	TRBJ1-6	CASSFQEAGSYNSPLHF	TGTGCCAGCAGCTTTCAGGAAGCCGGCTCCTATAATTCACCCCTCCACTTT
NA	NA	16	TRBV5-8	TRBJ2-1	CASSLQSPSSYNEQFF	TGTGCCAGCAGCTTGCAGTCCCCCAGCTCCTACAATGAGCAGTTCTTC
NA	NA	16	TRBV14	TRBJ2-1	CASSQEAGGGADEQFF	TGTGCCAGCAGCCAAGAGGCCGGAGGGGGGGCTGATGAGCAGTTCTTC
NA	NA	14	TRBV5-4	TRBJ2-7	CASSPRVGNHEQYF	TGTGCCAGCAGCCCCCGGGTAGGGAACCACGAGCAGTACTTC
NA	once	15	TRBV18	TRBJ2-5	CASSPPSRTSETQYF	TGTGCCAGCTCACCACCTTCCAGGACGAGTGAGACCCAGTACTTC
NA	NA	15	TRBV11-2	TRBJ2-7	CASSPSGDYSGEQYF	TGTGCCAGCAGCCCGAGCGGAGACTACTCGGGGGAGCAGTACTTC
NA	NA	16	TRBV7-8	TRBJ2-1	CASSLFGPGVLNEQFF	TGTGCCAGCAGCTTATTTGGTCCAGGGGTCTTGAATGAGCAGTTCTTC
TRBD2	few	17	TRBV4-2	TRBJ2-3	CASSQDPSGTVSDTQYF	TGTGCCAGCAGCCAAGATCCTAGCGGGACGGTGTCAGATACGCAGTATTTT
NA	NA	15	TRBV27	TRBJ2-7	CASSLKLGLHYEQYF	TGTGCCAGCAGTTTAAAGCTGGGACTCCACTACGAGCAGTACTTC
TRBD1	few	15	TRBV5-1	TRBJ1-1	CASSLVGGQTLQAFF	TGCGCCAGCAGCTTGGTCGGGGGACAGACGCTTCAGGCTTTCTTT
TRBD1	NA	16	TRBV7-7	TRBJ2-2	CASSLAQGAGTGELFF	TGTGCTAGCAGCTTAGCACAGGGGGCAGGCACCGGGGAGCTGTTTTTT
NA	NA	13	TRBV3-1/TRBV3-2	TRBJ1-2	CASSQDVAGGYTF	TGTGCCAGCAGCCAAGATGTGGCGGGTGGCTACACCTTC
NA	NA	17	TRBV27	TRBJ1-3	CASSLLGRPNSGNTIYF	TGTGCCAGCAGTTTATTGGGCCGGCCAAACTCTGGAAACACCATATATTTT
TRBD1	NA	16	TRBV2	TRBJ1-6	CASRATTGAYNSPLHF	TGTGCCAGCAGAGCCACAACAGGGGCCTATAATTCACCCCTCCACTTT
TRBD1	NA	14	TRBV9	TRBJ2-7	CASSVDRDPYEQYF	TGTGCCAGCAGCGTCGACAGGGACCCTTACGAGCAGTACTTC
NA	few	16	TRBV5-5	TRBJ2-2	CASRQADSPNTGELFF	TGTGCCAGCAGACAAGCGGACAGCCCGAACACCGGGGAGCTGTTTTTT
NA	NA	16	TRBV14	TRBJ2-7	CASSQMTGIGAYEQYF	TGTGCCAGCAGCCAAATGACTGGAATAGGGGCCTACGAGCAGTACTTC
TRBD2	NA	15	TRBV3-1/TRBV3-2	TRBJ2-5	CASSQQAGPGETQYF	TGTGCCAGCAGCCAACAAGCGGGGCCGGGGGAGACCCAGTACTTC
NA	NA	13	TRBV27	TRBJ1-1	CASRRGGAAEAFF	TGTGCCAGCAGGCGGGGGGGCGCGGCTGAAGCTTTCTTT
NA	NA	13	TRBV9	TRBJ2-2	CASSVGGTGELFF	TGTGCCAGCAGCGTAGGGGGGACCGGGGAGCTGTTTTTT
NA	NA	16	TRBV11-2	TRBJ1-3	CASSFGTSSSGNTIYF	TGTGCCAGCAGCTTCGGGACATCCAGCTCTGGAAACACCATATATTTT
NA	NA	13	TRBV19	TRBJ1-4	CASSIDPVEKLFF	TGTGCCAGTAGTATAGATCCCGTGGAAAAACTGTTTTTT
NA	once	16	TRBV5-1	TRBJ1-4	CASSLEMWGAGEKLFF	TGCGCCAGCAGCTTGGAGATGTGGGGGGCAGGAGAAAAACTGTTTTTT
NA	NA	13	TRBV19	TRBJ2-1	CASSTEQPGEQFF	TGTGCCAGTAGTACCGAACAGCCGGGGGAGCAGTTCTTC
NA	NA	15	TRBV19	TRBJ1-4	CASSTQAGFGEKLFF	TGTGCCAGTAGCACACAGGCGGGGTTTGGTGAAAAACTGTTTTTT
NA	NA	11	TRBV29-1	TRBJ2-3	CSVSLEDTQYF	TGCAGCGTTTCTTTGGAAGATACGCAGTATTTT
TRBD2	NA	19	TRBV18	TRBJ2-1	CASSPGTSGGPGSYNEQFF	TGTGCCAGCTCGCCCGGGACTAGCGGGGGGCCGGGGTCCTACAATGAGCAGTTCTTC
TRBD2	once	17	TRBV18	TRBJ2-1	CASSPPTGSGDYNEQFF	TGTGCCAGCTCACCGCCGACTGGTAGCGGGGACTACAATGAGCAGTTCTTC
NA	NA	13	TRBV3-1/TRBV3-2	TRBJ1-6	CASSRDDNSPLHF	TGTGCCAGCAGCCGGGACGATAATTCACCCCTCCACTTT
NA	NA	18	TRBV18	TRBJ1-2	CASSPDQYWGLTSYGYTF	TGTGCCAGCTCACCAGACCAGTACTGGGGACTCACCTCCTATGGCTACACCTTC